A selection of T cell receptor beta chains follows, all from one sample in a study of shared clonotypes between healthy human individuals. Libraries were prepared by immunoSEQ multiplex PCR; TCRdb keeps only in-frame clonotypes and omits some of them. Of a few million clones listed, approximately 95% are singletons. The sequenced sample was naive CD4+ T cells sorted from blood. The receptors shown here come from a man aged 18 to 35 in good health. Each CDR3 is given with its conserved first and last residue. A D gene is named only where the DNA matches it firmly.

V	D	J	CDR3	DNA
TRBV18	TRBD1	TRBJ2-2	CASSTGQGNTGELFF	TGTGCCAGCTCAACGGGACAGGGGAACACCGGGGAACTGTTTTTT
TRBV29-1	TRBD2	TRBJ2-2	CSVEMRGGVTGELFF	TGCAGCGTTGAGATGCGGGGGGGCGTCACCGGGGAGCTGTTTTTT
TRBV5-1	NA	TRBJ1-6	CASMPGSYNSPLHF	TGCGCCAGCATGCCGGGCTCCTATAATTCACCCCTCCACTTT
TRBV30	TRBD1	TRBJ1-5	CAWTGTGDRAQHF	TGTGCCTGGACCGGGACAGGGGATCGGGCCCAGCATTTT
TRBV7-2	TRBD2	TRBJ2-1	CASSLVGLAGYNEQFF	TGTGCCAGCAGCTTAGTGGGTCTAGCGGGGTACAATGAGCAGTTCTTC
TRBV5-8	NA	TRBJ1-4	CASSSTGTVNEKLFF	TGTGCCAGCAGCTCCACCGGGACCGTAAATGAAAAACTGTTTTTT
TRBV28	TRBD1	TRBJ1-1	CASSPRGGGSDTEAFF	TGTGCCAGCAGTCCTCGGGGAGGGGGCAGCGACACTGAAGCTTTCTTT
TRBV19	TRBD1	TRBJ2-7	CASSQQGGVHEQYF	TGTGCCAGTTCCCAACAGGGGGGAGTCCACGAGCAGTACTTC
TRBV30	NA	TRBJ1-1	CAWSQGYTEAFF	TGTGCCTGGAGTCAGGGGTACACTGAAGCTTTCTTT
TRBV10-3	TRBD1	TRBJ2-3	CAISAGQVTDTQYF	TGTGCCATCAGTGCGGGACAGGTCACAGATACGCAGTATTTT
TRBV10-3	TRBD1	TRBJ1-4	CATSPGTGGSNEKLFF	TGTGCCACCAGTCCCGGGACAGGGGGGTCTAATGAAAAACTGTTTTTT